This T cell receptor (beta chain) was sequenced for a study of vaccination effects on CD4 cells after COVID-19. The data were produced by immunoSEQ multiplex PCR, yet TCRdb's version contains in-frame clones alone and is incomplete. The sample yields around 56,000 clones, 60% to 85% seen once. General study findings and limits: Researchers reported few convalescent patients and no early post-infection timepoints in the study.

The V end was cut by 4 bases, the J end by 10 bases, with 20 bases between. The CDR3 spans 15 residues. From germline, CDR1 is SGHRS and CDR2 YFSETQ. Upon completion of under eleven days in culture, CD4+ T cells were isolated. Remarks on this clone: The antigen is unknown.

This clonotype originated in a human donor who received a COVID-19 vaccine. This specimen consisted of CD4+ T cells from PBMCs cultured without peptide, obtained before COVID-19 vaccination. This chain joins TRBV5-1 and TRBJ1-4, with TRBD1 as a possible D gene (6 bases). The CDR3 bases are TGCGCCAGCAGCCGACTTACAGGGAGGGAAGGAAAACTGTTTTTT. It translates to CASSRLTGREGKLFF.